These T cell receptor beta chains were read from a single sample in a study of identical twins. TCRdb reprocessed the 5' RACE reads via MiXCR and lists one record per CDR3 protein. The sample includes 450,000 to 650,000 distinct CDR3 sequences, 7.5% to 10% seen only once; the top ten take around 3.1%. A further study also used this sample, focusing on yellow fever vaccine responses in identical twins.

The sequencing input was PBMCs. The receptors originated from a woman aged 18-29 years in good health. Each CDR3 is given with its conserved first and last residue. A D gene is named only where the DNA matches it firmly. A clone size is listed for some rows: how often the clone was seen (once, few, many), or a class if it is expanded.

cdr3_nt: TGTGCCAGCAATACCGGGACAAATAGCAATCAGCCCCAGCATTTT
cdr3_aa: CASNTGTNSNQPQHF
j_call: TRBJ1-5
v_call: TRBV28
clone_size: few
d_call: .

cdr3_nt: TGTGCCAGCAGTTACTCACTCAGGGCTACGAGCTCCTACAATGAGCAGTTCTTC
cdr3_aa: CASSYSLRATSSYNEQFF
j_call: TRBJ2-1
v_call: TRBV6-2/TRBV6-3
clone_size: many
d_call: .

cdr3_nt: TGTGCCAGCAGACGACAAGGGCTGGACACTGAAGCTTTCTTT
cdr3_aa: CASRRQGLDTEAFF
j_call: TRBJ1-1
v_call: TRBV12-3/TRBV12-4
clone_size: .
d_call: .

cdr3_nt: TGTGCCAGCAGCGTAGGTCTCCCCGGGGACATTCAGTACTTC
cdr3_aa: CASSVGLPGDIQYF
j_call: TRBJ2-4
v_call: TRBV9
clone_size: .
d_call: .

cdr3_nt: TGTGCCAGCAGCTTACTTGTTGGGGGGGGCCTCCAAGAGACCCAGTACTTC
cdr3_aa: CASSLLVGGGLQETQYF
j_call: TRBJ2-5
v_call: TRBV7-6
clone_size: few
d_call: .

cdr3_nt: TGTGCCAGCAGTTTAGTTAGCGGGAGTGACTACGAGCAGTACTTC
cdr3_aa: CASSLVSGSDYEQYF
j_call: TRBJ2-7
v_call: TRBV12-3/TRBV12-4
clone_size: many
d_call: TRBD2

cdr3_nt: TGTGCCAGCAGCCAAGATCCCCCGCTAGCACTTATAGATGAGCAGTTCTTC
cdr3_aa: CASSQDPPLALIDEQFF
j_call: TRBJ2-1
v_call: TRBV14
clone_size: few
d_call: .

cdr3_nt: TGTGCCAGCCGGGACCTACGGGACTATGGCTACACCTTC
cdr3_aa: CASRDLRDYGYTF
j_call: TRBJ1-2
v_call: TRBV9
clone_size: .
d_call: .

cdr3_nt: TGCGCCAGCAGGGTAGCGGGGGGCCAAGAGACCCAGTACTTC
cdr3_aa: CASRVAGGQETQYF
j_call: TRBJ2-5
v_call: TRBV5-1
clone_size: few
d_call: TRBD2

cdr3_nt: TGTGCCAGCAGTTACTCGACTAGCGGGAACTCCTACGAGCAGTACTTC
cdr3_aa: CASSYSTSGNSYEQYF
j_call: TRBJ2-7
v_call: TRBV6-5
clone_size: few
d_call: TRBD2

cdr3_nt: TGTGCCAGCAGCGTAGCGGCAGCCCAAGGGATGAAACTGTTTTTT
cdr3_aa: CASSVAAAQGMKLFF
j_call: TRBJ1-4
v_call: TRBV9
clone_size: .
d_call: .

cdr3_nt: TGTGCCAGCAGTGTTACAGAAAAACTGTTTTTT
cdr3_aa: CASSVTEKLFF
j_call: TRBJ1-4
v_call: TRBV2
clone_size: many
d_call: .

cdr3_nt: TGTGCCATCAGTGAGTCGCGTGGGGGGCGAAACTATGGCTACACCTTC
cdr3_aa: CAISESRGGRNYGYTF
j_call: TRBJ1-2
v_call: TRBV10-3
clone_size: many
d_call: .

cdr3_nt: TGCAGCGTTCGGATAATGGGTAGCAATCAGCCCCAGCATTTT
cdr3_aa: CSVRIMGSNQPQHF
j_call: TRBJ1-5
v_call: TRBV29-1
clone_size: .
d_call: .

cdr3_nt: TGTGCCAGCAGCCAAACAGGCCTCTCCTACGAGCAGTACTTC
cdr3_aa: CASSQTGLSYEQYF
j_call: TRBJ2-7
v_call: TRBV3-1
clone_size: many
d_call: .

cdr3_nt: TGTGCCAGCCGCGGTATGGCAGGGAACAAGCAGTACTTC
cdr3_aa: CASRGMAGNKQYF
j_call: TRBJ2-7
v_call: TRBV6-2/TRBV6-3
clone_size: .
d_call: .

cdr3_nt: TGTGCCATCAGTGAGCCCCTGGGGGCTGGAACCTACGAGCAGTACTTC
cdr3_aa: CAISEPLGAGTYEQYF
j_call: TRBJ2-7
v_call: TRBV10-3
clone_size: .
d_call: .